Listed below are T cell receptor beta chains from one sample, sequenced in a study of early T cells in non-severe SARS-CoV-2 infection. Each CDR3 protein gets one entry after TCRdb re-called the 5' RACE reads with MiXCR. The sample has approximately 50,000 distinct CDR3 sequences, approximately 11% seen once. Sequencing used whole blood. Every receptor here comes from an adult who was a healthcare worker with PCR-confirmed SARS-CoV-2 infection or an uninfected control (not recorded which). Each CDR3 is given with its conserved first and last residue. A D gene is named only where the DNA matches it firmly. A clone size is listed for some rows: how often the clone was seen (once, few, many), or a class if it is expanded.

.	TRBV7-2	few	TRBJ2-5	TGTGCCAGCAAGGCTGGGGCCCTCCAAGAGACCCAGTACTTC	CASKAGALQETQYF
.	TRBV19	.	TRBJ2-2	TGTGCCAGTAGAACCCTCTTAGAAGGGTGGACCGGGGAGCTGTTTTTT	CASRTLLEGWTGELFF
TRBD1	TRBV24-1	many	TRBJ2-3	TGTGCCACCAGTGAGCGCCGGGACAGGGGGGACACAGATACGCAGTATTTT	CATSERRDRGDTDTQYF
TRBD2	TRBV20-1	.	TRBJ2-1	TGCAGCGTTGTTCTAGCGGGGGGGTCGAATGAGCAGTTCTTC	CSVVLAGGSNEQFF
TRBD1	TRBV7-9	.	TRBJ2-2	TGTGCCAGCAGCACCGGGCCGGGACAGGGGCACACCGGGGAGCTGTTTTTT	CASSTGPGQGHTGELFF
.	TRBV5-1	many	TRBJ1-1	TGCGCCAGCAGCTTGCTCCTTCAGAACACTGAAGCTTTCTTT	CASSLLLQNTEAFF
.	TRBV7-8	few	TRBJ2-1	TGTGCCAGCAGCTTAGTAGGCCCAACTACCTACAATGAGCAGTTCTTC	CASSLVGPTTYNEQFF
.	TRBV4-3	many	TRBJ2-3	TGCGCCAGCAGCCGTGGTGGAATATTCACAGATACGCAGTATTTT	CASSRGGIFTDTQYF
.	TRBV28	many	TRBJ2-4	TGTGCCAGCAGTTTAAAAGTAGGGGTACCTATTCAGTACTTC	CASSLKVGVPIQYF
.	TRBV2	.	TRBJ2-7	TGTGCCAGCAGTGGGGGCAGGGAATTATACGAGCAGTACTTC	CASSGGRELYEQYF
.	TRBV18	.	TRBJ2-7	TGTGCCAGCTCACCACAGGGGGGGGAGCAGTACTTC	CASSPQGGEQYF
.	TRBV20-1	many	TRBJ2-1	TGCAGTGCTAGAGGGAGGGGGGTCGGCCAGCACAATGAGCAGTTCTTC	CSARGRGVGQHNEQFF
TRBD2	TRBV7-9	few	TRBJ2-2	TGTGCCAGCAGCTTATTTATTGGACTAGCGGGCCCTCTGGACACCGGGGAGCTGTTTTTT	CASSLFIGLAGPLDTGELFF
.	TRBV6-2/TRBV6-3	few	TRBJ2-7	TGTGCCAGCAGTTACGGGTCGGGAGTGTCCGAGCAGTACTTC	CASSYGSGVSEQYF
TRBD1	TRBV7-9	.	TRBJ1-1	TGTGCCGGGACAGAAGTGAACACTGAAGCTTTCTTT	CAGTEVNTEAFF
TRBD1	TRBV19	many	TRBJ2-7	TGTGCCAGTAGTCCCGGACAGGGCCTTTACGAGCAGTACTTC	CASSPGQGLYEQYF
.	TRBV7-9	.	TRBJ1-1	TGTGCCAGCAGCCCGAATTCGGGGGCGGACACTGAAGCTTTCTTT	CASSPNSGADTEAFF
.	TRBV6-1	many	TRBJ1-3	TGTGCCAGCAGCGTTGGGACTGGAAACACCATATATTTT	CASSVGTGNTIYF
TRBD2	TRBV7-2	many	TRBJ2-5	TGTGCCAGCAGCTTCCAAAGCGGGATTGGGGCTCAAGAGACCCAGTACTTC	CASSFQSGIGAQETQYF
.	TRBV30	many	TRBJ1-1	TGTGCCTGGAGTGTACGGGGCACGAACACTGAAGCTTTCTTT	CAWSVRGTNTEAFF
TRBD1	TRBV28	many	TRBJ1-2	TGTGCCAGCAACAACCTCGGACAGGGGTCCAGCTATGGCTACACCTTC	CASNNLGQGSSYGYTF
TRBD2	TRBV2	.	TRBJ2-7	TGTGCCAGCAGGCCGATTAGCGGGGGCCATTCCTACGAGCAGTATTTC	CASRPISGGHSYEQYF
.	TRBV7-2	many	TRBJ2-3	TGTGCCAGCAGCTTAGGCCGGAGGGGGACTCGGTCAGATACGCAGTATTTT	CASSLGRRGTRSDTQYF
.	TRBV4-3	few	TRBJ2-7	TGCGCCAGCAGCCAAGATCTGGGACGAGCCTACGAGCAGTACTTC	CASSQDLGRAYEQYF
.	TRBV20-1	many	TRBJ2-1	TGCAGTGCTTCCAACCCAGGACCCAGTGACGATGAGCAGTTCTTC	CSASNPGPSDDEQFF
.	TRBV11-3	many	TRBJ2-2	TGTGCCAGCAGCCCGGACATTGGCGGGGAGCTGTTTTTT	CASSPDIGGELFF
.	TRBV7-9	few	TRBJ2-1	TGTGCCAGCAGCTACAATGAGCAGTTCTTC	CASSYNEQFF
.	TRBV6-6	many	TRBJ2-4	TGTGCCAGCAGTTCTGGGGGTAGCGCCAAAAACATTCAGTACTTC	CASSSGGSAKNIQYF
.	TRBV6-5	.	TRBJ2-1	TGTGCCAGCAGTTACTCGTTCCGGACAGCGCCTCGCAATGAGCAGTTCTTC	CASSYSFRTAPRNEQFF